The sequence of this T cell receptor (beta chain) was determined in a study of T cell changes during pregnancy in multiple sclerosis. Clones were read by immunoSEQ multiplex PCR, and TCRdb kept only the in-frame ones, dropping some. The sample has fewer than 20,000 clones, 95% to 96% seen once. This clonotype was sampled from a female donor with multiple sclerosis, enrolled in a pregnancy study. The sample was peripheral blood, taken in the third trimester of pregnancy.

The CDR3 spells CASSGLGLAGAGYEQYF. CDR3 sequence (DNA): TGTGCCAGCAGCGGCCTTGGACTAGCGGGAGCAGGGTACGAGCAGTACTTC. The gene calls are TRBV2 and TRBJ2-7; 13 bases line up with TRBD2. The CDR3 covers 17 residues. Trimming at V came to 6 bases and at J to 4 bases, leaving 12 bases not matched to a gene. Germline values: CDR1 SNHLY, CDR2 FYNNEI. The full variable domain, its missing parts supplied by reference TRBV2 and TRBJ2-7, is EPEVTQTPSHQVTQMGQEVILRCVPISNHLYFYWYRQILGQKVEFLVSFYNNEISEKSEIFDDQFSVERPDGSNFTLKIRSTKLEDSAMYFCASSGLGLAGAGYEQYFGPGTRLTVT.